What follows is one T cell receptor beta chain and its context. A junction boundary mismatches the germline segment, possibly from a read error. These data are taken from a study of blood T cell repertoires in COVID-19. Sequencing used immunoSEQ multiplex PCR; TCRdb keeps in-frame clones, though not all of them. The table shows about 68,000 clones, with about 86% occurring only once. Per germline, CDR1 LNHDA and CDR2 SQIVND (reference sequence). CDR3 size: 16 residues. This clonotype originated in an elderly man with COVID-19, enrolled during active disease. The rearrangement uses TRBV19 and TRBJ1-1; a possible D gene is TRBD1 (6 bases). The material sequenced was peripheral blood. In DNA, the CDR3 is TGTGCCAGTAGTGGGGCTTGGGGGGGCCTGAAAACTGAAGCTTTCTTT. Residues: CASSGAWGGLKTEAFF.